This T cell receptor beta chain appears in the sequencing data of a study of tumor-infiltrating lymphocytes in primary liver carcinoma. At the level of the study: Spanning 30 to 69 years of age, the patients were men and women.

CDR1 and CDR2 (germline): LGHNA, YSLEER. CDR3 length: 15 amino acids. Remarks on this clonotype: The germline gene is not matched at one end of the junction; a read error may be the cause.

With approximately 500 ng total RNA as template and a constant-region primer, TCR beta cDNA was made. Amplification in three nested multiplex PCR rounds with slightly modified ARM-PCR gave rise to TCR beta libraries. The opening two PCR rounds, about 11 cycles each, paired TRBV1-TRBV30 forward primers with a C-beta reverse primer. TCRdb redid the calling of the multiplex PCR reads with MiXCR, one entry per CDR3 protein. Of approximately 190,000 distinct CDR3 sequences in the sample, over 80% are singletons; the top ten hold roughly 20%. The tissue used was unsorted bulk material of 20-30 mg. RNA and DNA were co-extracted from it with the AllPrep DNA/RNA mini kit.

The specimen was tumor tissue from primary liver carcinoma. This clonotype was obtained from a man aged 35-49 years with primary liver carcinoma and hepatitis B virus infection. The V gene is TRBV4-3, the J gene TRBJ2-7; tentatively, D is TRBD2 (5 bases). The CDR3 reads CASSQDTGRADADYF. CDR3 DNA sequence: TGCGCCAGCAGTCAAGATACGGGGAGAGCAGACGCGGACTACTTC.